In this sample, the clone carrying this T cell receptor beta chain turned up many times. The antigen is undetermined. The data were obtained in a study of T cells in Graves' hyperthyroidism and ophthalmopathy. General study findings and limits: Most clonotypes that expanded in the thyroid above 0.001 also showed up in blood.

Using RNA transcripts as the source, TCR beta CDR3 regions were amplified. Using the HTBI primer set, a first-round RT-PCR was run on the TCR CDR3. A single record per CDR3 protein comes from TCRdb applying MiXCR to the multiplex PCR reads. Of about half a million distinct CDR3 sequences in the sample, less than 25% are singletons; the top ten hold 26%. Trimming took 3 bases from V and 3 from J, leaving 8 bases between them. This CDR3 is built from 13 residues. It was considered stable Graves' hyperthyroidism when ophthalmopathy did not progress within 18 months. Hyperthyroidism patients were newly diagnosed, had disease duration under 2 months, and were aged 18 to 65 years. It was uncontrolled infection, other autoimmune disease, pregnancy or lactation that excluded patients.

The rearrangement uses TRBV12-3 or TRBV12-4 and TRBJ1-1, with a possible D match to TRBD1 (5 bases). Sequencing used blood. The sequence came from a man younger than 30 with Graves' hyperthyroidism. The CDR3 DNA is TGTGCCAGCAGTTTCTCCAGGGACACTGAAGCTTTCTTT. Its protein product is CASSFSRDTEAFF.